The present entry profiles one T cell receptor (beta chain) with its context. Its antigen is currently unknown. With a much larger clone just one base away, this may be a read error. The sample holds other DNA sequences that translate to the same CDR3. This sample is drawn from a study of shared clonotypes between healthy human individuals. Sequencing was performed with immunoSEQ multiplex PCR; in TCRdb, only in-frame clones are kept and a portion is missing. The table includes fewer than 700,000 clones, roughly four fifths detected once. Findings of the study overall: Donors were few, which limited the genetic and exposure-history diversity represented.

Germline lookup yields CDR1 ENHRY and CDR2 SYGVKD. V was pared by 10 bases and J by 3 bases, with 19 bases between. CDR3 length: 15 residues. The clonotype was recovered from a woman aged 40 to 50 in good health. Some clones in this sample may be carry-over from other donors' samples. The genes are TRBV10-3 and TRBJ1-3; perhaps TRBD1 as D (5 bases). The material sequenced was PBMCs. CDR3 protein: CATRDNPGSGNTIYF. Here the CDR3 DNA reads TGTGCCACACGAGACAACCCAGGGAGTGGAAACACCATATATTTT.